This T cell receptor (beta chain) was captured in a study of T cells in localized non-small cell lung cancer. Study-wide results and caveats: Sequence data derive from only one tumor region, so heterogeneity remains possible. When the top 100 tumor clones were examined, a median approximately 57 of them also appeared in the adjacent lung, which was paired and uninvolved. Longer overall survival accompanied higher blood T cell density.

Sequencing used immunoSEQ multiplex PCR; TCRdb keeps in-frame clones, though not all of them. The profile shows roughly 36,000 clones, around 79% of them singletons. Germline V gene lookup returns CDR1 SGDLS and CDR2 YYNGEE. Trimming left V 3 bases short and J 2 bases short, with 12 bases between. This CDR3 comprises 16 residues. In regard to this clone: Its target is unknown.

The material sequenced was PBMCs, taken before any cancer treatment. The rearrangement links TRBV9 to TRBJ2-6; D possibly corresponds to TRBD2 (6 bases). The TCR was taken from a woman aged 40-69 years with stage II squamous cell lung carcinoma. CDR3 bases: TGTGCCAGCAGCGAGGAGGGGACCCCTGGGGCCAACGTCCTGACTTTC. It codes for CASSEEGTPGANVLTF.